This TCR beta chain emerged from a study of breast tumors, draining lymph nodes, adjacent tissues. V dropped 7 bases and J dropped 3 bases, with 15 bases sitting between them. Per germline, CDR1 SGHVS and CDR2 FQNEAQ. CDR3 length: 14 residues. A word on this clonotype: Antigen: not known.

Samples came from axillary lymph nodes draining the breast cancer. TCRdb analysed the multiplex PCR reads with MiXCR anew, one entry per CDR3 protein. Found here are fewer than 200,000 distinct CDR3 sequences, 33% of them singletons; the top ten hold about 4.5%. Study results and caveats: Compared with lymph nodes, tumors were less diverse; compared with nontumor tissue, more. Luminal-like breast cancer showed significantly higher tumor–nontumor repertoire similarity than basal-like. Data only fit, rather than demonstrated, lymph node origin of most tumor T cells.

The specimen sequenced was axillary lymph node tissue. The V and J genes are TRBV7-8 and TRBJ1-1; maybe TRBD1 (6 bases). This TCR came from a female donor with breast cancer. Some clones in this sample may be carry-over from other donors' samples. The CDR3 DNA reads as TGTGCCAGCATCAGCAACAGGGAGGACACTGAAGCTTTCTTT. Its protein is CASISNREDTEAFF.